This is a list of T cell receptor beta chains from one sample in a study of blood T cell repertoires in COVID-19. Profiling relied on immunoSEQ multiplex PCR, and the TCRdb table lists in-frame clones only, not all of them. The top ten clones hold 1.5% to 2% of a sample with about 260,000 clones, 70% to 85% of them seen once. Sequencing used peripheral blood. The receptors here all came from a woman of 80 years or more with acute or convalescent COVID-19. Each CDR3 is given with its conserved first and last residue. Each record gives: CDR3 length, clone size, D gene, J gene, V gene, CDR3 DNA, CDR3 protein. The D gene is left open where the match is weak. Only part of the rows carry a size: once, few, many, or a class if the clone is expanded.

13 - TRBD1 TRBJ2-1 TRBV18 TGTGCCAGCTCACCCGACAGGGATTATGAGCAGTTCTTC CASSPDRDYEQFF
13 - - TRBJ1-1 TRBV6-5 TGTGCCAGCAGGCTTACACTGAACACTGAAGCTTTCTTT CASRLTLNTEAFF
15 - - TRBJ1-6 TRBV19 TGTGCCAGTACGCGAGCCAGGGAGGTAGGATCACCCCTCCACTTT CASTRAREVGSPLHF
16 - - TRBJ2-2 TRBV2 TGTGCCAGCAAACTAGCCTTTTATCCGAACACCGGGGAGCTGTTTTTT CASKLAFYPNTGELFF
14 - TRBD1 TRBJ1-5 TRBV7-3 TGTGCCAGCAGCCTGACAGGGGGCGGTCAGCCCCAGCATTTT CASSLTGGGQPQHF
17 few TRBD1 TRBJ1-4 TRBV5-6 TGTGCCAGCAGCTTGCGTCAAGGGGGCCCTCAGAGTGAAAAACTGTTTTTT CASSLRQGGPQSEKLFF
15 - - TRBJ2-4 TRBV7-2 TGTGCCAGCAGTCTGGCGGGACCAGGGAAAAACATTCAGTACTTC CASSLAGPGKNIQYF
13 - TRBD1 TRBJ1-2 TRBV6-5 TGTGCCAGCAGTTCGACAGGGACCTATGGCTACACCTTC CASSSTGTYGYTF
16 - - TRBJ1-5 TRBV2 TGTGCCAGCAGTGAACAGGGAATCGGGAGCAATCAGCCCCAGCATTTT CASSEQGIGSNQPQHF
13 - - TRBJ2-7 TRBV19 TGTGCCAGTAGTATTAAATCCGCCTACGAGCAGTACTTC CASSIKSAYEQYF
15 - TRBD1 TRBJ1-6 TRBV6-6 TGTGCCAGCACCTATGGGGGACAGGGTAATTCACCCCTCCACTTT CASTYGGQGNSPLHF
14 - TRBD1 TRBJ2-5 TRBV2 TGTGCCAGCAGGGACAGGAGCGATAGGGAGACCCAGTACTTC CASRDRSDRETQYF
14 - - TRBJ1-5 TRBV2 TGTGCCAGCAGTGGGTGGAGGGACAATCAGCCCCAGCATTTT CASSGWRDNQPQHF
16 - TRBD1 TRBJ2-1 TRBV5-5 TGTGCCAGCAGCTTGGAGGGACAGGGGGGCTCCAATGAGCAGTTCTTC CASSLEGQGGSNEQFF
15 - - TRBJ1-5 TRBV11-2 TGTGCCAGCAGCTTAGGTCCGGGGAACAATCAGCCCCAGCATTTT CASSLGPGNNQPQHF
15 - - TRBJ1-2 TRBV5-5 TGTGCCAGCACCGGCCACGGCCCGGGAAACTATGGCTACACCTTC CASTGHGPGNYGYTF
14 few - TRBJ1-6 TRBV6-5 TGTGCCAGCAGCCGCCAGGGGCTGGGTTCACCCCTCCACTTT CASSRQGLGSPLHF
18 - TRBD2 TRBJ2-1 TRBV24-1 TGTGCCACCAGTGCCTACAGCGGGAGGTATATCTCCTACAATGAGCAGTTCTTC CATSAYSGRYISYNEQFF
17 - TRBD1 TRBJ2-3 TRBV19 TGTGCCAGTAGTATGGTAGCAGGGGGTCACCCCACGGATACGCAGTATTTT CASSMVAGGHPTDTQYF
14 - - TRBJ2-4 TRBV19 TGTGCCAGTAGTATGGAGGGTGCCAAAAACATTCAGTACTTC CASSMEGAKNIQYF
18 once TRBD2 TRBJ2-7 TRBV7-9 TGTGCCAGCAGCTTAGGAGGGGGCCGGCTAGCGGGAGGATACGAGCAGTACTTC CASSLGGGRLAGGYEQYF
13 few - TRBJ1-6 TRBV19 TGTGCCAGTAGTCGGTGGGGGGGTTCACCCCTCCACTTT CASSRWGGSPLHF
15 - TRBD1 TRBJ2-3 TRBV6-5 TGTGCCAGCAGTTACGGGGACAGGGGGAAAGATACGCAGTATTTT CASSYGDRGKDTQYF
16 - TRBD1 TRBJ2-7 TRBV27 TGTGCCAGCAGCCGACTACCCGGGACAGGGGAGGTTAAGCAGTACTTC CASSRLPGTGEVKQYF
16 - - TRBJ1-6 TRBV28 TGTGCCAGCAGACTACAGGCGTTCGCATATAATTCACCCCTCCACTTT CASRLQAFAYNSPLHF
13 - - TRBJ1-1 TRBV6-5 TGTGCCAGCGGGGGGGAATGGAACACTGAAGCTTTCTTT CASGGEWNTEAFF
14 - TRBD1 TRBJ2-7 TRBV30 TGTGCCTGGGGCAGAGGGACAGGGGGCCGCGAGCAGTACTTC CAWGRGTGGREQYF
13 - - TRBJ2-7 TRBV18 TGTGCCAGCTCACCGGCGGAGGGGCGCGAGCAGTACTTC CASSPAEGREQYF
12 few - TRBJ1-5 TRBV19 TGTGCCAGCAGGGGTAGCAATCAGCCCCAGCATTTT CASRGSNQPQHF
12 once - TRBJ1-2 TRBV5-1 TGCGCCAGCAGTCCGGAGCGGGGTGGCTACACCTTC CASSPERGGYTF
13 - TRBD2 TRBJ2-5 TRBV29-1 TGCAGCGTTGACGGGAGGGCCCTAGAGACCCAGTACTTC CSVDGRALETQYF